The subject of this entry is one T cell receptor beta chain. Its specificity is unknown. When the RNA was reverse transcribed, random hexamers were used with an input of about 0.45 to 1 ug. Across 54 Vbeta and 13 Jbeta, TCR beta CDR3 was amplified with immunoSEQ multiplex PCR. TCRdb re-called the immunoSEQ multiplex PCR reads through MiXCR, storing one row per CDR3 protein. Of roughly 80,000 distinct CDR3 sequences in the sample, approximately 94% were seen once. These data are taken from a study of CD8 T cells in Susac syndrome. Study-wide findings and caveats: Susac-specific public clones found in total CD8+ repertoires numbered roughly 15, and those in CD8+ TEMRA repertoires numbered a few.

Patients with Susac syndrome fulfilled recently defined diagnostic criteria for definite or probable disease. V gave up 4 bases and J gave up 2 bases, with 10 bases separating them. The CDR3 has 14 amino acids. The sequence was obtained from a human donor with Susac syndrome. V usage is TRBV12-3 or TRBV12-4 and J usage is TRBJ2-3, with D possibly matching TRBD1 (6 bases). The material sequenced was CD8+ T cells from PBMCs. The CDR3 DNA is TGTGCCAGCAGTTCTGTGGGGGCCACAGATACGCAGTATTTT. Translating it yields CASSSVGATDTQYF.